This paragraph reports one T cell receptor (beta chain). The specificity of this receptor is unknown. Base-call qualities are not available, and no considerably larger clone is one nucleotide away. As encoded in the germline V gene, CDR1 is SGHRS while CDR2 is YFSETQ. There are 13 amino acids in the CDR3, from cysteine to phenylalanine inclusive. The only DNA kept is the CDR3, 39 bases in frame from the first base. V sheds 9 bases and J sheds 1 base, leaving 14 bases between their ends. The immunoSEQ multiplex PCR assay was used to amplify the TCRB and TCRAD loci from a standardized quantity of quality-controlled genomic DNA. The amplicons spanned the V(D)J region and were long enough to cover the CDR3 and allow V and J genes to be identified. Through the commercial immunoSEQ service, the amplicons were sequenced on an Illumina platform. Regarding the original processing steps: Primer bias and sequencing errors were corrected using previously described methods, and TCRAD and TCRB definitions followed the IMGT database. The repertoires were analysed using immunoSEQ Analyzer 3.0 and VDJTools for basic statistics, V/J segment usage, diversity estimates, rarefaction and pairwise overlap. To estimate diversity, the Chao1, ChaoE, Efron-Thisted, Shannon and inverse Simpson indices were applied, and diversity was also estimated on datasets down-sampled to the smallest sample. Repertoire overlap used strict matching of CDR3 nucleotide sequence, V gene and J gene, with Jaccard-based multidimensional scaling clustering. Held by TCRdb, this immuneACCESS table contains in-frame sequences only and omits some clones. Under half of the omission traces to an unresolved V gene where checked; the cause of the rest is unknown. Clonal size and the V and J genes are those of that table, whereas D and trimming came from the DNA. The sample includes some 120,000 clones, with around 95% observed a single time. 0.02% to 0.025% of the sample comes from the top ten.

Thymus tissue was obtained as surgical resects removed during corrective cardiac surgery. Donors were immunologically healthy infants undergoing open corrective cardiac surgery for congenital heart defects in Finland. After being mechanically released from the tissue, thymocytes were kept at -70 degrees C in pellets of roughly 9.5-32 million cells. A QIAsymphony instrument was used to extract genomic DNA from frozen cell pellets. This sample is drawn from a study of human thymus T cells (dated by TCRdb to 2019 to 2021). Some background on the complete study: The study used roughly 8 infant thymus samples plus four related peripheral blood samples to characterize TCR alpha and beta repertoires. Donor ages ranging from about 7 to 250 days were recorded, and several male and a couple of female infants were included in the cohort.

Points the paper makes about the study in general: Usage of V and J gene segments appeared to be biased in both the thymic and the peripheral blood repertoires. On average, thymus samples gave 750,000 to 950,000 unique TCRB clonotypes, whereas blood samples gave approximately 84,000. The related research reported highly overlapping thymic TCR repertoires among unrelated individuals.

The rearrangement joined TRBV5-1 to TRBJ2-7; the D gene is not confidently resolved. The sequence was collected from a boy under two years old with a congenital heart defect but otherwise immunologically healthy. The material sequenced was thymus tissue. The bases read TGCGCCACCAACGGTGAGATTTCCTACGAGCAGTACTTC. Translated, this is CATNGEISYEQYF.